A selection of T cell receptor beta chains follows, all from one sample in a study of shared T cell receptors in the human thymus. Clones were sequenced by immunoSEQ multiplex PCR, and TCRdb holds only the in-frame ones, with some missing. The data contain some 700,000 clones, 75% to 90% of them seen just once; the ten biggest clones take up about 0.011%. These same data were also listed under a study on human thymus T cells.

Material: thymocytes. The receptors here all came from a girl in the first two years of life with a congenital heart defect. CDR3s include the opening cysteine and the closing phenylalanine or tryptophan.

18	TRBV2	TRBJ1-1	CASSEPDLLDRGITEAFF
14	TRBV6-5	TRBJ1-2	CASSPRQGACGYTF
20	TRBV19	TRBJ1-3	CASSTVIGTAIRNSGNTIYF
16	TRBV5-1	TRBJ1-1	CASSLGWGQEDTEAFF
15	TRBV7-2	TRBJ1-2	CASSLETGRGAGYTF
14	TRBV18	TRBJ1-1	CASSLPGTNNEAFF
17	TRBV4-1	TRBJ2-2	CASSQDQGQEQPGELFF
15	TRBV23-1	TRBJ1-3	CASSHGTGSGNTIYF
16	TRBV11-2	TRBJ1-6	CASSRRQGGGNSPLHF
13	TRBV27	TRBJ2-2	CASGDRGPGELFF
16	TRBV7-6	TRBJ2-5	CASSLIERGGEETQYF
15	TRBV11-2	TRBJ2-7	CASSTSGGFVYEQYF
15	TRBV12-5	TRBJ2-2	CASAYYDKRTGELFF
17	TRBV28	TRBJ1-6	CASSKTGPGSYNSPLHF
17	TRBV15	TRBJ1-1	CATSRERTGGTATEAFF